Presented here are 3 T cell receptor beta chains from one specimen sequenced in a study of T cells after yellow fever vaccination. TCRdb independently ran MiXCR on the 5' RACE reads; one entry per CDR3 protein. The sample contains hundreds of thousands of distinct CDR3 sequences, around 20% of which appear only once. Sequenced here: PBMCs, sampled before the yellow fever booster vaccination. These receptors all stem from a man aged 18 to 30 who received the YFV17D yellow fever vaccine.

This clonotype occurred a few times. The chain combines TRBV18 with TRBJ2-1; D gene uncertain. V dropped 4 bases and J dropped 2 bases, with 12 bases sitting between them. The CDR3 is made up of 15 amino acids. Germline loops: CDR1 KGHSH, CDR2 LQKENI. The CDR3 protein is CASSHPRATYNEQFF. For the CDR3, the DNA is TGTGCCAGCTCACACCCGCGCGCTACCTACAATGAGCAGTTCTTC.

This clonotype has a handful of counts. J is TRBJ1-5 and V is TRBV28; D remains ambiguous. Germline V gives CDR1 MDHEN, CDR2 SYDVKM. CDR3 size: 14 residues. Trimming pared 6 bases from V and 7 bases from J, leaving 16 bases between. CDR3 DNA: TGTGCCAGCAGCCGGGGAGGGAGCGGCCAGCCCCAGCATTTT. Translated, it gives CASSRGGSGQPQHF. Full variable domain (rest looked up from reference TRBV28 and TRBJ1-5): DVKVTQSSRYLVKRTGEKVFLECVQDMDHENMFWYRQDPGLGLRLIYFSYDVKMKEKGDIPEGYSVSREKKERFSLILESASTNQTSMYLCASSRGGSGQPQHFGDGTRLSIL.

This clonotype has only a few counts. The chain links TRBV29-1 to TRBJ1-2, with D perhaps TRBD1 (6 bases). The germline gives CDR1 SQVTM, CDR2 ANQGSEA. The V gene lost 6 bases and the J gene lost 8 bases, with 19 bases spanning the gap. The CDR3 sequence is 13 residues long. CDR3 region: CSVRSPGARGYTF. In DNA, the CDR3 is TGCAGCGTGAGGTCCCCGGGGGCAAGGGGCTACACCTTC.